This is a list of T cell receptor beta chains from one sample in a study of cytomegalovirus exposure and HLA in healthy donors. The data were produced by immunoSEQ multiplex PCR, yet TCRdb's version contains in-frame clones alone and is incomplete. The sample holds some 110,000 clones, more than 60% seen once. Source material: PBMCs. The source of these receptors is a young man in good health and CMV-seronegative. CDR3s include the opening cysteine and the closing phenylalanine or tryptophan. The D gene is left open where the match is weak. Clone size, where shown, is once, few, many, or a class for clones that have expanded.

D gene: .
clone size: few
J gene: TRBJ2-1
V gene: TRBV6-6
CDR3 DNA: TGTGCCAGCCCTCCCAGGTGTGAGCAGTTCTTC
CDR3 protein: CASPPRCEQFF

D gene: TRBD1
clone size: .
J gene: TRBJ1-2
V gene: TRBV6-5
CDR3 DNA: TGTGCCAGCAGTTATGACAGGGGTAATGGCTACACCTTC
CDR3 protein: CASSYDRGNGYTF

D gene: .
clone size: .
J gene: TRBJ2-7
V gene: TRBV30
CDR3 DNA: TGTGCCTGGAGTCTAGTCGAGGAGCAGTACTTC
CDR3 protein: CAWSLVEEQYF

D gene: .
clone size: .
J gene: TRBJ1-6
V gene: TRBV19
CDR3 DNA: TGTGCCAGTACCGCAGCCCAAGGGAGCTCCTATAATTCACCCCTCCACTTT
CDR3 protein: CASTAAQGSSYNSPLHF

D gene: TRBD1
clone size: .
J gene: TRBJ1-4
V gene: TRBV7-6
CDR3 DNA: TGTGCCAGCAGCGTGGACAGGCTTAATGAAAAACTGTTTTTT
CDR3 protein: CASSVDRLNEKLFF

D gene: TRBD1
clone size: .
J gene: TRBJ1-1
V gene: TRBV10-3
CDR3 DNA: TGTGCCATCAGGAACAGGGGGGCGGACACTGAAGCTTTCTTT
CDR3 protein: CAIRNRGADTEAFF

D gene: .
clone size: .
J gene: TRBJ1-2
V gene: TRBV4-1
CDR3 DNA: TGCGCCAGCAGCCAAGATACCGGGACAAGCCTCTATGGCTACACCTTC
CDR3 protein: CASSQDTGTSLYGYTF

D gene: TRBD1
clone size: .
J gene: TRBJ2-1
V gene: TRBV4-1
CDR3 DNA: TGCGCCAGCAGCCAAATCGGACAGGGGGCTTGGGGTGAGCAGTTCTTC
CDR3 protein: CASSQIGQGAWGEQFF

D gene: .
clone size: .
J gene: TRBJ1-1
V gene: TRBV28
CDR3 DNA: TGTGCCAGCAGTTGCCGCCCCCGGGACACAGACACTGAAGCTTTCTTT
CDR3 protein: CASSCRPRDTDTEAFF

D gene: .
clone size: few
J gene: TRBJ1-1
V gene: TRBV7-9
CDR3 DNA: TGTGCCAGCAGCTTAGCGTGGAAGGGGAATGAAGCTTTCTTT
CDR3 protein: CASSLAWKGNEAFF

D gene: TRBD1
clone size: .
J gene: TRBJ2-6
V gene: TRBV15
CDR3 DNA: TGTGCCACCAGCAGAAGGGGACAGAGCTCTGGGGCCAACGTCCTGACTTTC
CDR3 protein: CATSRRGQSSGANVLTF

D gene: .
clone size: .
J gene: TRBJ1-5
V gene: TRBV2
CDR3 DNA: TGTGCCAGCAGTTTACAGGGACCTCGTTTGAATCAGCCCCAGCATTTT
CDR3 protein: CASSLQGPRLNQPQHF

D gene: .
clone size: few
J gene: TRBJ2-5
V gene: TRBV7-2
CDR3 DNA: TGTGCCAGCTCGGACTACCTCCAAGAGACCCAGTACTTC
CDR3 protein: CASSDYLQETQYF

D gene: .
clone size: .
J gene: TRBJ2-3
V gene: TRBV7-9
CDR3 DNA: TGTGCCAGCAGCTTAGCTTTAGCGGATACGCAGTATTTT
CDR3 protein: CASSLALADTQYF

D gene: TRBD1
clone size: .
J gene: TRBJ2-1
V gene: TRBV29-1
CDR3 DNA: TGCAGCGCCGGGGGGACAGGGTACAATGAGCAGTTCTTC
CDR3 protein: CSAGGTGYNEQFF

D gene: .
clone size: .
J gene: TRBJ1-3
V gene: TRBV5-4
CDR3 DNA: TGTGCCAGCAGCTTGGAATGGGACAACTCTGGAAACACCATATATTTT
CDR3 protein: CASSLEWDNSGNTIYF

D gene: TRBD1
clone size: once
J gene: TRBJ1-2
V gene: TRBV7-8
CDR3 DNA: TGTGCCAGCAGTTCGCAGGGGGCGCAGGCCTATGGCTACACCTTC
CDR3 protein: CASSSQGAQAYGYTF

D gene: .
clone size: .
J gene: TRBJ1-2
V gene: TRBV23-1
CDR3 DNA: TGCGCCAGCCGCGGGATTTTCGGCACCTATGGCTACACCTTC
CDR3 protein: CASRGIFGTYGYTF

D gene: .
clone size: .
J gene: TRBJ1-1
V gene: TRBV5-1
CDR3 DNA: TGCGCCAGCAGCTTAGCCGACACTGAAGCTTTCTTT
CDR3 protein: CASSLADTEAFF

D gene: .
clone size: .
J gene: TRBJ1-2
V gene: TRBV6-5
CDR3 DNA: TGTGCCAGCAGTTACCAGCAGACATCAGGGTATGGCTACACCTTC
CDR3 protein: CASSYQQTSGYGYTF

D gene: TRBD1
clone size: .
J gene: TRBJ1-2
V gene: TRBV9
CDR3 DNA: TGTGCCAGCAGCATTCAGGGACAGGGGGCCGGCTACACCTTC
CDR3 protein: CASSIQGQGAGYTF

D gene: TRBD2
clone size: .
J gene: TRBJ2-3
V gene: TRBV19
CDR3 DNA: TGTGCCAGTAGTGGGGGGGAGGGCACAGATACGCAGTATTTT
CDR3 protein: CASSGGEGTDTQYF

D gene: .
clone size: .
J gene: TRBJ2-3
V gene: TRBV4-2
CDR3 DNA: TGTGCCAGCAGCCACCCAGGCGGGCCGCCGGATACGCAGTATTTT
CDR3 protein: CASSHPGGPPDTQYF